Presented here are 14 T cell receptor beta chains from one specimen sequenced in a study of somatic mutations in cytotoxic T cells in rheumatoid arthritis. Sequencing used immunoSEQ multiplex PCR; TCRdb keeps in-frame clones, though not all of them. This table has 2,000 to 2,500 clones, around 85% appearing once. Specimen: CD8+ T cells sorted from blood. These receptors were taken from a man aged 60 to 75 with rheumatoid arthritis.

The chain employs TRBV5-6 and TRBJ2-5; TRBD2 matches at 14 bases. The junction had 3 bases not matched to a gene; V was cut back by 4 bases and J by 4 bases. Germline-derived CDR1 and CDR2 are SGHDT and YYEEEE. The CDR3 runs to 15 residues. The CDR3 region has the DNA TGTGCCAGCAGCCCCGGGACTAGCGGGGGAGAGACCCAGTACTTC. As protein: CASSPGTSGGETQYF. Full variable domain (rest looked up from reference TRBV5-6 and TRBJ2-5): DAGVTQSPTHLIKTRGQQVTLRCSPKSGHDTVSWYQQALGQGPQFIFQYYEEEERQRGNFPDRFSGHQFPNYSSELNVNALLLGDSALYLCASSPGTSGGETQYFGPGTRLLVL.

The V gene is TRBV6-5, the J gene TRBJ1-3; D call uncertain. The CDR3 runs to 14 residues. Germline CDR1 reads MNHEY; CDR2 reads SVGAGI. Trimming removed 5 bases at V and 0 bases at J, with 8 bases between. DNA of the CDR3: TGTGCCAGCAGTATAATGAGCTCTGGAAACACCATATATTTT. This codes for CASSIMSSGNTIYF.

This clone was observed once. The V gene is TRBV28, the J gene TRBJ2-3, with D possibly TRBD1 on 5 matching bases. CDR1 is MDHEN and CDR2 is SYDVKM in the germline V gene. CDR3 length equals 16 residues. V dropped 4 bases and J dropped 3 bases, with 17 bases sitting between them. The DNA for the CDR3 is TGTGCCAGCAGTTCCCCGTGGGGCGGTACGACAGATACGCAGTATTTT. This encodes CASSSPWGGTTDTQYF. The full variable domain, rest sourced from reference TRBV28 and TRBJ2-3, is DVKVTQSSRYLVKRTGEKVFLECVQDMDHENMFWYRQDPGLGLRLIYFSYDVKMKEKGDIPEGYSVSREKKERFSLILESASTNQTSMYLCASSSPWGGTTDTQYFGPGTRLTVL.

The J gene is TRBJ2-7, the V gene TRBV9; D might be TRBD2 (5 bases). The CDR3 length is 16 residues. The germline gives CDR1 SGDLS, CDR2 YYNGEE. V lost 0 bases and J lost 2, with 15 bases in between. The CDR3 here is CASSVDDSEVPYEQYF. CDR3 DNA sequence: TGTGCCAGCAGCGTAGATGATTCGGAGGTTCCCTACGAGCAGTACTTC.

The chain couples TRBV4-1 to TRBJ1-6; D is undetermined. The length of the CDR3 is 13 residues. V gave up 0 bases and J gave up 9 bases, with 6 bases separating them. Looked up from germline, CDR1 is MGHRA and CDR2 is YSYEKL. The CDR3 region is CASSQDLASPLHF. Written as DNA, the CDR3 is TGCGCCAGCAGCCAAGATCTGGCTTCACCCCTCCACTTT.

J is TRBJ2-1 and V is TRBV5-6; possible D gene TRBD1, 6 bases. The CDR3 consists of 13 residues. The V gene's germline CDR1 is SGHDT and CDR2 YYEEEE. V lost 0 bases and J 5 bases, leaving 6 bases between the germline ends. CDR3 sequence reads: CASSLGQDNEQFF. CDR3 nucleotide sequence: TGTGCCAGCAGCTTGGGACAGGACAATGAGCAGTTCTTC. Full variable domain (missing parts from reference TRBV5-6 and TRBJ2-1): DAGVTQSPTHLIKTRGQQVTLRCSPKSGHDTVSWYQQALGQGPQFIFQYYEEEERQRGNFPDRFSGHQFPNYSSELNVNALLLGDSALYLCASSLGQDNEQFFGPGTRLTVL.

For the CDR3, the DNA is TGCGCCAGCAGCGCGGCCCTAGCGGGGGAGGAGACCCAGTACTTC. Protein product: CASSAALAGEETQYF. This sequence joins TRBV5-1 and TRBJ2-5; 10 positions agree with TRBD2. V gave up 4 bases and J gave up 5 bases; unmatched junction bases: 8. There are 15 residues in the CDR3. Per germline, CDR1 SGHRS and CDR2 YFSETQ.

The chain uses TRBV7-2 and TRBJ2-1; TRBD2 agrees at 10 bases. Germline CDR1 reads SGHTA; CDR2 reads FQGNSA. The CDR3 is 17 amino acids. Trimming cost V 3 bases and J 12 bases; bases outside gene matches: 17. CDR3 coding DNA: TGTGCCAGCAGCTTCGACGTGCTAGCGGGGGCCCTACAAGGGCAGTTCTTC. Translated: CASSFDVLAGALQGQFF. Full variable domain (rest looked up from reference TRBV7-2 and TRBJ2-1): GAGVSQSPSNKVTEKGKDVELRCDPISGHTALYWYRQSLGQGLEFLIYFQGNSAPDKSGLPSDRFSAERTGGSVSTLTIQRTQQEDSAVYLCASSFDVLAGALQGQFFGPGTRLTVL.

This chain links TRBV28 with TRBJ1-1; possibly TRBD1 for D (5 bases). CDR3 size: 14 residues. Germline values: CDR1 MDHEN, CDR2 SYDVKM. The V end was cut by 6 bases, the J end by 0 bases, with 11 bases between. The CDR3 reads CASRPAGMNTEAFF. Here the CDR3 DNA reads TGTGCCAGCAGGCCGGCAGGGATGAACACTGAAGCTTTCTTT.

The V gene is TRBV5-8, the J gene TRBJ2-1, with 7 bases fitting TRBD1. J was trimmed by 0 bases and V by 4 bases; bases with no gene match: 10. CDR3 length equals 17 residues. CDR1 SGHTS and CDR2 YDEGEE come from the germline V gene. For the CDR3, the DNA is TGTGCCAGCAGCCTCGGGACAGCACTGAGCTCCTACAATGAGCAGTTCTTC. The encoded protein is CASSLGTALSSYNEQFF.

For this clone: The junction does not match germline at one end; this may be a read error. This rearrangement joins TRBV7-8 to TRBJ1-6, with D hard to call. The CDR3 contains 15 residues. Looked up from germline, CDR1 is SGHVS and CDR2 is FQNEAQ. CDR3 protein: CASSLESSYNSPLHF. Here the CDR3 DNA reads TGTGCCAGCAGCTTAGAAAGCTCCTATAATTCCCCCCTCCACTTT.

The chain employs TRBV6-5 and TRBJ1-1; D is unclear. Germline assignment: CDR1 MNHEY and CDR2 SVGAGI. The V end was cut by 0 bases, the J end by 2 bases, with 10 bases between. The CDR3 has 15 amino acids. CDR3 sequence reads: CASSYSPQINTEAFF. CDR3 DNA sequence: TGTGCCAGCAGTTACTCCCCACAGATTAACACTGAAGCTTTCTTT.

Judged by abundance, this clone is hyperexpanded. The CDR3 here is CASSERVEAGGFETQYF. The CDR3 DNA sequence: TGTGCCAGCAGTGAAAGGGTTGAGGCGGGGGGCTTTGAGACCCAGTACTTC. The rearrangement uses TRBV6-1 and TRBJ2-5; TRBD2 matches at 8 bases. V lost 2 bases to trimming and J lost 5 bases; unmatched junction nucleotides: 13. This CDR3 contains 17 residues. Germline V gene sequence: CDR1 MNHNS, CDR2 SASEGT.

The rearrangement links TRBV5-6 to TRBJ2-7, with a possible D match to TRBD2 (5 bases). CDR1 and CDR2 from the germline V gene are SGHDT and YYEEEE. Between the trimmed V and J ends, which lost 1 base and 0 bases, there was a span of 8 bases. There are 14 residues in the CDR3. CDR3 DNA: TGTGCCAGCAGCTTGCTAGGGAGCTCCTACGAGCAGTACTTC. Its protein product is CASSLLGSSYEQYF. The entire variable domain, with the rest obtained from reference TRBV5-6 and TRBJ2-7, is as follows: DAGVTQSPTHLIKTRGQQVTLRCSPKSGHDTVSWYQQALGQGPQFIFQYYEEEERQRGNFPDRFSGHQFPNYSSELNVNALLLGDSALYLCASSLLGSSYEQYFGPGTRLTVT.